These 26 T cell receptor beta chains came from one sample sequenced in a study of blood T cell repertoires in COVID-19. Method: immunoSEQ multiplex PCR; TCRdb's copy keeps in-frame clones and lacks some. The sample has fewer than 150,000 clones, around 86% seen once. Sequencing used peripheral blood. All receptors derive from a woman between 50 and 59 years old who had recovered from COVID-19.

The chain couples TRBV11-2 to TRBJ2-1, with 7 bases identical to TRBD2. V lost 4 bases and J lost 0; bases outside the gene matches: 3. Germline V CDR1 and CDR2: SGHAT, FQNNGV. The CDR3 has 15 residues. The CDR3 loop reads CASSSLAVSYNEQFF. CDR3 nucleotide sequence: TGTGCCAGCAGCTCTCTAGCGGTCTCCTACAATGAGCAGTTCTTC.

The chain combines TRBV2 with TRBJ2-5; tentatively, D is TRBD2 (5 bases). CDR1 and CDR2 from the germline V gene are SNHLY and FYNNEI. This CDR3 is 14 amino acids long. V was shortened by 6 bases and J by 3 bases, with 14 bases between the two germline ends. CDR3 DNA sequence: TGTGCCAGCAGATTTGAAAGCGGAGAAGAGACCCAGTACTTC. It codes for CASRFESGEETQYF.

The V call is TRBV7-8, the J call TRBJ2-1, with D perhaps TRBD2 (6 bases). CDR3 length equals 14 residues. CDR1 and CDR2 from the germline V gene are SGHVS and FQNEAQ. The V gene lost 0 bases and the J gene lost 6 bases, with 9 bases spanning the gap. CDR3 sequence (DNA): TGTGCCAGCAGCTTAGCGGGAGGTCTCAATGAGCAGTTCTTC. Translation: CASSLAGGLNEQFF.

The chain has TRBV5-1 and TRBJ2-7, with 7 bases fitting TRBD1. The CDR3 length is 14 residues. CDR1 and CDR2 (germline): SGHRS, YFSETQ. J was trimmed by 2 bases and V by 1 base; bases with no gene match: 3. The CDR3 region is CASSLQGQTYEQYF. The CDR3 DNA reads TGCGCCAGCAGCTTGCAGGGACAGACCTACGAGCAGTACTTC.

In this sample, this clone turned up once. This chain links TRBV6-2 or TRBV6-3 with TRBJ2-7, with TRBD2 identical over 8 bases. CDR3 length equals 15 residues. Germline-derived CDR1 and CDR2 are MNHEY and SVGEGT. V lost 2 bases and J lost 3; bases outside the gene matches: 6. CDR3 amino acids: CASSYGSGGYYEQYF. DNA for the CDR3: TGTGCCAGCAGTTACGGGTCGGGGGGGTACTACGAGCAGTACTTC.

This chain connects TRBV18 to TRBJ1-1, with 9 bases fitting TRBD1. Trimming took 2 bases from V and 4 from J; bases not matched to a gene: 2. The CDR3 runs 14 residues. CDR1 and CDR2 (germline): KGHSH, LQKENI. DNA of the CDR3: TGTGCCAGCTCACCAGAGACAGGGGGCACTGAAGCTTTCTTT. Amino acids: CASSPETGGTEAFF. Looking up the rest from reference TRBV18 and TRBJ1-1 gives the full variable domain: NAGVMQNPRHLVRRRGQEARLRCSPMKGHSHVYWYRQLPEEGLKFMVYLQKENIIDESGMPKERFSAEFPKEGPSILRIQQVVRGDSAAYFCASSPETGGTEAFFGQGTRLTVV.

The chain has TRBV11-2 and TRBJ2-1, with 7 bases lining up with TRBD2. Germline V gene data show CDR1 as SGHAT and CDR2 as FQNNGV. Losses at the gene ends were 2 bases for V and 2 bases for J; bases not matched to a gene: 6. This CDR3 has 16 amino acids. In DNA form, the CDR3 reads TGTGCCAGCAGCTTAAATAGCGGGCGAGCCTACAATGAGCAGTTCTTC. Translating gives CASSLNSGRAYNEQFF.

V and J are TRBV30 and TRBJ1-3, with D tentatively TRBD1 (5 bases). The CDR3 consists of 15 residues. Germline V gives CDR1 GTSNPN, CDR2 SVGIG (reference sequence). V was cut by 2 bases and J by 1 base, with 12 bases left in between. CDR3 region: CAWSPGNLSGNTIYF. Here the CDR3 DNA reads TGTGCCTGGAGTCCAGGGAACCTATCTGGAAACACCATATATTTT.

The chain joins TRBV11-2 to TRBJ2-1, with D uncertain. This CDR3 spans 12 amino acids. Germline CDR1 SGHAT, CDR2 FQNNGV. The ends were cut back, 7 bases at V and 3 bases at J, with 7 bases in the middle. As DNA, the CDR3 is TGTGCCAGCAAACTAAGCTACAATGAGCAGTTCTTC. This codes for CASKLSYNEQFF.

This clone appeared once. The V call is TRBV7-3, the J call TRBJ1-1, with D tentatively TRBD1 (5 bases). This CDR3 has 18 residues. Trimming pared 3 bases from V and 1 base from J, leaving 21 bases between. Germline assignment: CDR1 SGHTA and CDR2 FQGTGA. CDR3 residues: CASSFGGPLGLKNTEAFF. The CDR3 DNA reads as TGTGCCAGCAGCTTCGGAGGCCCTTTGGGACTGAAGAACACTGAAGCTTTCTTT.

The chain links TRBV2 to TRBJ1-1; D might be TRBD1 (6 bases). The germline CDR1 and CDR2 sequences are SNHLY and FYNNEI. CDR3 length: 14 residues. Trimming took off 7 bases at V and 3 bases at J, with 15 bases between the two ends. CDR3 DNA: TGTGCCAGCAAAGCGGGGGAGGGGGACACTGAAGCTTTCTTT. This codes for CASKAGEGDTEAFF.

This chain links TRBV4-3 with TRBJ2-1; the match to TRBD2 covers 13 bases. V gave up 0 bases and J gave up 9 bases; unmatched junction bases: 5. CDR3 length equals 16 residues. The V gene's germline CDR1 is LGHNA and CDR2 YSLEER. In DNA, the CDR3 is TGCGCCAGCAGCCAAGATGGACTAGCGGGAGCAGGTGAGCAGTTCTTC. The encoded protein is CASSQDGLAGAGEQFF.

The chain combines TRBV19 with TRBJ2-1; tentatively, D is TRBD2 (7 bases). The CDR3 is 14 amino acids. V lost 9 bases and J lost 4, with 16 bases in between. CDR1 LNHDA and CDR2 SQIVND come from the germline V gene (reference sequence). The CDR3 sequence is CASRYGGLYNEQFF. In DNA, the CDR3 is TGTGCCAGCCGGTACGGGGGGCTTTACAATGAGCAGTTCTTC.

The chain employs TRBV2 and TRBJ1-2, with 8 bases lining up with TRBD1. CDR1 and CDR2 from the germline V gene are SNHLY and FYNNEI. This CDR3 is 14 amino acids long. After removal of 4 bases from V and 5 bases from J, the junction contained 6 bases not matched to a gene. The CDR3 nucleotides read TGTGCCAGCAGTGTGGAGGGACAGGTATATGGCTACACCTTC. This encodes CASSVEGQVYGYTF.

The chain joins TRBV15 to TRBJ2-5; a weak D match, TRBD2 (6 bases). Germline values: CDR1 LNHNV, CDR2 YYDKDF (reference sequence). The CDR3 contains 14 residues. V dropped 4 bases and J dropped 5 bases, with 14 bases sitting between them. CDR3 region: CATSKEGTTETQYF. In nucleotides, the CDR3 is TGTGCCACCAGCAAGGAGGGGACGACGGAGACCCAGTACTTC.

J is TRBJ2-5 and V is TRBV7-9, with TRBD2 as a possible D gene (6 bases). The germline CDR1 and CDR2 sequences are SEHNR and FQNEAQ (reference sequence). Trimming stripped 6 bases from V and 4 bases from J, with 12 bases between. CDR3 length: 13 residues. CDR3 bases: TGTGCCAGCAGATCAACAGCGGGAGAGACCCAGTACTTC. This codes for CASRSTAGETQYF.

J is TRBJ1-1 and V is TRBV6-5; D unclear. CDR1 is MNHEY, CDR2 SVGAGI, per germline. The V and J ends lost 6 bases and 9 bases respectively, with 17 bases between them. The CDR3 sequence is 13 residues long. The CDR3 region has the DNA TGTGCCAGCAGGTGGGGAGAAGGGATTCAAGCTTTCTTT. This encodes CASRWGEGIQAFF.

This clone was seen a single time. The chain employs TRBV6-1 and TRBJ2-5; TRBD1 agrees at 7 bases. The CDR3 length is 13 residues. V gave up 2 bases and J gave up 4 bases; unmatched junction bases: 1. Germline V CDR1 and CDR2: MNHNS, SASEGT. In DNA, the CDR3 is TGTGCCAGCAGTGAAACAGGGGTAGAGACCCAGTACTTC. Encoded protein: CASSETGVETQYF.

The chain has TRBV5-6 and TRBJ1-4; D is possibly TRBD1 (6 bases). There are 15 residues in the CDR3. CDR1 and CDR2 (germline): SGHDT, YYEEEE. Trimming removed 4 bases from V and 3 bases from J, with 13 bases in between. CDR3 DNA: TGTGCCAGCAGCCTAGAACAGGGAGCTAATGAAAAACTGTTTTTT. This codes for CASSLEQGANEKLFF.

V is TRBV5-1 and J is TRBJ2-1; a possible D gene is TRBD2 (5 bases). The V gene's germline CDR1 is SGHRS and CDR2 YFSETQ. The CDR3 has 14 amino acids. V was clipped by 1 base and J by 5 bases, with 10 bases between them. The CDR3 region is CASSLFLADNEQFF. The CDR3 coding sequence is TGCGCCAGCAGCTTGTTTCTAGCCGACAATGAGCAGTTCTTC. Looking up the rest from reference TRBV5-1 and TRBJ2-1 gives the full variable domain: KAGVTQTPRYLIKTRGQQVTLSCSPISGHRSVSWYQQTPGQGLQFLFEYFSETQRNKGNFPGRFSGRQFSNSRSEMNVSTLELGDSALYLCASSLFLADNEQFFGPGTRLTVL.

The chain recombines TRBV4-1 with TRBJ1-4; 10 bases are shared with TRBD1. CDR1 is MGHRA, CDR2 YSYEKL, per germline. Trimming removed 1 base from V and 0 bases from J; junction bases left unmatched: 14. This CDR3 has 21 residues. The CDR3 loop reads CASSQVYPRDRGTATNEKLFF. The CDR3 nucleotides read TGCGCCAGCAGCCAAGTATACCCCCGGGACAGGGGCACTGCAACTAATGAAAAACTGTTTTTT.

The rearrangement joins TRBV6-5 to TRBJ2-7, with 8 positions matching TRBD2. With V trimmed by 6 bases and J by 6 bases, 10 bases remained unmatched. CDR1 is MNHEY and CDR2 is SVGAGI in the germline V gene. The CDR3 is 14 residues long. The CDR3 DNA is TGTGCCAGCAGGACGGGACTAGTTGGCTCCGAGCAGTACTTC. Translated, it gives CASRTGLVGSEQYF.

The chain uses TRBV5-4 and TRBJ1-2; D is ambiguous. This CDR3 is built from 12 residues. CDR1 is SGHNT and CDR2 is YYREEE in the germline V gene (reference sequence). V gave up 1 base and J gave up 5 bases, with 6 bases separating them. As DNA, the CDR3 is TGTGCCAGCAGCTTGTCGAGTTATGGCTACACCTTC. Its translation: CASSLSSYGYTF.

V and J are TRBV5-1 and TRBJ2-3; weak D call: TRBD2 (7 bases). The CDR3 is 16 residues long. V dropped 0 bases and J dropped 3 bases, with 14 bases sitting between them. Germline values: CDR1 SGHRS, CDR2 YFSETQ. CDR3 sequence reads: CASSLAGGGGTDTQYF. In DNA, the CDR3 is TGCGCCAGCAGCTTGGCCGGGGGCGGGGGTACAGATACGCAGTATTTT. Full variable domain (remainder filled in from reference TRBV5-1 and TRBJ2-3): KAGVTQTPRYLIKTRGQQVTLSCSPISGHRSVSWYQQTPGQGLQFLFEYFSETQRNKGNFPGRFSGRQFSNSRSEMNVSTLELGDSALYLCASSLAGGGGTDTQYFGPGTRLTVL.

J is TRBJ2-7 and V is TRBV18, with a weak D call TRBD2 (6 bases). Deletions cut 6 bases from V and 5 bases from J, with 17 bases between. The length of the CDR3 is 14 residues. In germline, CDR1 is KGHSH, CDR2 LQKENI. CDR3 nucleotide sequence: TGTGCCAGCTCCCCGACTAGTAGGGAAGACGAGCAGTACTTC. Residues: CASSPTSREDEQYF. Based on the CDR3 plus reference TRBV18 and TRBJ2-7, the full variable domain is NAGVMQNPRHLVRRRGQEARLRCSPMKGHSHVYWYRQLPEEGLKFMVYLQKENIIDESGMPKERFSAEFPKEGPSILRIQQVVRGDSAAYFCASSPTSREDEQYFGPGTRLTVT.

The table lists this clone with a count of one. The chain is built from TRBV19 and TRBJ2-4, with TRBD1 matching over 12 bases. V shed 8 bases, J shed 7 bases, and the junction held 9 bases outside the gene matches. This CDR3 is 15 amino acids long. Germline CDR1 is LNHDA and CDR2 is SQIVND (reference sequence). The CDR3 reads CASGSGTGGANIQYF. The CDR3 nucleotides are TGTGCCAGTGGGAGCGGGACAGGGGGCGCGAACATTCAGTACTTC. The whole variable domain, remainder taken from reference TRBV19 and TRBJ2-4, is DGGITQSPKYLFRKEGQNVTLSCEQNLNHDAMYWYRQDPGQGLRLIYYSQIVNDFQKGDIAEGYSVSREKKESFPLTVTSAQKNPTAFYLCASGSGTGGANIQYFGAGTRLSVL.